This is a list of T cell receptor beta chains from one sample in a study of T-cell reconstitution after alpha-beta-depleted transplantation in children. TCRdb fed the PCR reads into MiXCR, producing one record per CDR3 protein. Found here are over 450,000 distinct CDR3 sequences, 8% to 11% of them singletons; the top ten hold 2%. Material: PBMCs, obtained before TCRalphabeta/CD19-depleted stem cell transplant. All receptors come from a child aged 2 to 10 with inherited bone marrow failure, due to receive a stem cell transplant. The CDR3 runs from the conserved cysteine through the conserved F or W. Each record gives: clone size, J gene, V gene, D gene, CDR3 DNA, CDR3 protein. A D gene is named only where the DNA matches it firmly. Only part of the rows carry a size: once, few, many, or a class if the clone is expanded.

many,TRBJ2-5,TRBV5-5,.,TGTGCCAGCAGCTTGGAGTGGCCGGGGGAGACCCAGTACTTC,CASSLEWPGETQYF
many,TRBJ1-2,TRBV4-2,.,TGTGCCAGCAGCCGGGGAAGGGAAGAAAGCTATGGCTACACCTTC,CASSRGREESYGYTF
few,TRBJ1-1,TRBV12-3/TRBV12-4,TRBD1,TGTGCCAGCAGTTTGGAGATCAGGGGGCAGTCAGGACCTGAAGCTTTCTTT,CASSLEIRGQSGPEAFF
many,TRBJ2-2,TRBV3-1,.,TGTGCCAGCAGCCGACGGTCAGGGACCGGGGAGCTGTTTTTT,CASSRRSGTGELFF
.,TRBJ2-2,TRBV4-1,.,TGCGCCAGCAGCCTCCGAGCAGACAAGGGGCGTTCCGGGGAGCTGTTTTTT,CASSLRADKGRSGELFF
few,TRBJ2-3,TRBV4-2,TRBD2,TGTGCCAGCAGCCAAGAGTTGGCGGGAGAGGGTCTTGCAGATACGCAGTATTTT,CASSQELAGEGLADTQYF
many,TRBJ2-2,TRBV5-1,.,TGCGCCAGCAGCCGTAACAGGGAAGCGAACACCGGGGAGCTGTTTTTT,CASSRNREANTGELFF
many,TRBJ2-2,TRBV7-9,.,TGTGCCAGCAGCCGGATGGGAGCAGGGTCCGGGGAGCTGTTTTTT,CASSRMGAGSGELFF
many,TRBJ2-1,TRBV5-5,.,TGTGCCAGCAGCCCCTCCAGTACATACAATGAGCAGTTCTTC,CASSPSSTYNEQFF
many,TRBJ1-1,TRBV18,.,TGTGCCAGCTCACCACCAGCCAGGAACACTGAAGCTTTCTTT,CASSPPARNTEAFF
many,TRBJ1-1,TRBV27,.,TGTGCCAGCAGTGCCGGCGTTCCTAGGGCCGGGATTGAAGCTTTCTTT,CASSAGVPRAGIEAFF
many,TRBJ1-6,TRBV7-9,.,TGTGCCAGCAGCTTATGGGGCGGTAATTCACCCCTCCACTTT,CASSLWGGNSPLHF
many,TRBJ2-1,TRBV12-3/TRBV12-4,.,TGTGCCAGCATCGAGGCGGGGGCGGGTGAGCAGTTCTTC,CASIEAGAGEQFF
many,TRBJ1-1,TRBV7-2,.,TGTGCCAGCAGCTTCAGAAACAGGGTGGGGGCGTCGGCTTTCTTT,CASSFRNRVGASAFF